This T cell receptor beta chain was captured by sequencing in a study of blood T cell repertoires in COVID-19. V lost 6 bases, J lost 3 bases, and 4 bases stayed unmatched. The CDR3 spans 14 residues. CDR1 is SNHLY, CDR2 FYNNEI, per germline. Only in-frame clones appear in the TCRdb table, and some are missing; sequencing was by immunoSEQ multiplex PCR. This table holds under 250,000 clones, about 94% found once. Sequenced input: peripheral blood. The sequence derives from a man between 60 and 70 years old with COVID-19, enrolled during active disease. The chain is built from TRBV2 and TRBJ2-7, with TRBD2 matching 11 bases. In nucleotides, the CDR3 is TGTGCCAGCAGCCCCGGACTAGCGGGCTACGAGCAGTACTTC. This sequence encodes CASSPGLAGYEQYF.